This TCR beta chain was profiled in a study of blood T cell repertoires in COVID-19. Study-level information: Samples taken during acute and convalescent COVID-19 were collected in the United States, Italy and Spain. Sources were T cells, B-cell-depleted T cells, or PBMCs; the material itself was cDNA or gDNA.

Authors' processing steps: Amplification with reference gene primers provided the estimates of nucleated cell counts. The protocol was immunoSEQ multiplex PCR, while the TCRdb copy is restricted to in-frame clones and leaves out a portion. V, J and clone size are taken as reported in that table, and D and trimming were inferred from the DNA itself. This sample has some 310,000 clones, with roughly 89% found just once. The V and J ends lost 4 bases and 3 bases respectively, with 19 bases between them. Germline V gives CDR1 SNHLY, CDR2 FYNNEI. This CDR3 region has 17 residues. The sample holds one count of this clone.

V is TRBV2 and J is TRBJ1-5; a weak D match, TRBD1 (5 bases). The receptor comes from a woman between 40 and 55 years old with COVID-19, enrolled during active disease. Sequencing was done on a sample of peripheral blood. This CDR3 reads CASSGTPKRQLNQPQHF. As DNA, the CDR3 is TGTGCCAGCAGTGGAACCCCTAAACGACAGCTCAATCAGCCCCAGCATTTT.